Presented here are 9 T cell receptor beta chains from one specimen sequenced in a study of post-analysis software for immune sequencing data. Study results and caveats: The study found TRBV5-6, TRBV5-1 and TRBV20-1 among four to six TRBV segments more frequent in patients than controls.

Every TCR beta cDNA library bore unique molecular identifiers. TCRdb reprocessed the PCR reads with MiXCR, giving one entry per CDR3 protein. This sample has over 150,000 distinct CDR3 sequences, with approximately 28% found just once. The antigens of these receptors remain unknown. What was sequenced was blood. These receptors came from a girl between 10 and 17 years old with multiple sclerosis.

This clonotype was counted at least ten times. The junction differs from germline at one of its ends, possibly a read error. In nucleotides, the CDR3 is TGCGCCAGCAGCTTGGGACTAGCAGACAATGAGCAGTTCTTC. This sequence encodes CASSLGLADNEQFF. The V gene is TRBV7-2, the J gene TRBJ2-1, with 9 bases identical to TRBD2. From germline, CDR1 is SGHTA and CDR2 FQGNSA. This CDR3 region has 14 residues.

This clonotype has ten or more counts. This sequence joins TRBV5-1 and TRBJ2-1; D is perhaps TRBD2 (6 bases). The germline gives CDR1 SGHRS, CDR2 YFSETQ. The CDR3 extends over 14 amino acids. V was pared by 6 bases and J by 1 base, with 11 bases between. CDR3 protein: CASTGSGSYNEQFF. The DNA for the CDR3 is TGCGCCAGCACAGGGAGCGGGTCCTACAATGAGCAGTTCTTC.

The rearrangement links TRBV20-1 to TRBJ2-1; 9 bases map to TRBD2. This CDR3 region has 13 residues. Germline trimming cut 5 bases from V and 4 bases from J; bases unmatched to any gene: 3. Germline V CDR1 and CDR2: DFQATT, SNEGSKA (reference sequence). The chain's CDR3 is CSAPTSGYNEQFF. CDR3 bases: TGCAGTGCTCCGACTAGCGGTTACAATGAGCAGTTCTTC.

This clonotype was counted ten times or more. V and J are TRBV20-1 and TRBJ2-1, with 13 bases lining up with TRBD2. Trimming removed 6 bases from V and 0 bases from J; junction bases left unmatched: 5. Germline V CDR1 and CDR2: DFQATT, SNEGSKA (reference sequence). The CDR3 runs 16 residues. The CDR3 DNA reads TGCAGTGCCAGGACTAGCGGGAGAATCTCCTACAATGAGCAGTTCTTC. Translated, it gives CSARTSGRISYNEQFF.

The rearrangement joins TRBV18 to TRBJ2-4; 8 bases match TRBD1. The J call may be wrong; the DNA end is better matched by TRBJ2-5. This CDR3 has 13 residues. Germline loops: CDR1 KGHSH, CDR2 LQKENI. CDR3 protein: CASSPGQEETQYF. The CDR3 bases are TGTGCCAGCTCACCGGGACAGGAAGAGACCCAGTACTTC.

This chain uses TRBV20-1 with TRBJ1-4; D is perhaps TRBD1 (6 bases). V was clipped by 4 bases and J by 8 bases, with 8 bases between them. The CDR3 sequence is 11 residues long. Germline-derived CDR1 and CDR2 are DFQATT and SNEGSKA (reference sequence). CDR3 in amino acids: CSAIRGEKLFF. The CDR3 DNA sequence: TGCAGTGCTATCAGGGGCGAAAAACTGTTTTTT.

The sample holds many counts of this clonotype. The chain links TRBV7-9 to TRBJ2-7; D might be TRBD1 (5 bases). Germline V gene sequence: CDR1 SEHNR, CDR2 FQNEAQ (reference sequence). The CDR3 sequence is 14 residues long. The ends were cut back, 11 bases at V and 5 bases at J, with 22 bases in the middle. Here the CDR3 reads CAYQRDSQGHEQYF. The DNA of the CDR3 is TGTGCCTACCAGCGAGACAGCCAGGGCCACGAGCAGTACTTC.

The J gene is TRBJ1-4, the V gene TRBV7-9, with D possibly TRBD1 on 6 matching bases. The germline gives CDR1 SEHNR, CDR2 FQNEAQ (reference sequence). The V and J ends lost 4 bases and 6 bases respectively, with 15 bases between them. CDR3 length: 15 amino acids. The CDR3 reads CASSSGQKGHEKLFF. The CDR3, as DNA: TGTGCCAGCAGCTCTGGACAGAAGGGACATGAAAAACTGTTTTTT.

This chain links TRBV7-2 with TRBJ2-3; D ambiguous. Trimming pared 7 bases from V and 3 bases from J, leaving 8 bases between. The CDR3 sequence is 12 residues long. The germline gives CDR1 SGHTA, CDR2 FQGNSA. The CDR3 reads CASNSYTDTQYF. Here the CDR3 DNA reads TGTGCCAGCAACTCCTATACAGATACGCAGTATTTT.